The 21 T cell receptor beta chains given below trace back to one sample, sequenced in a study of T cell responses to AZD1222 COVID-19 vaccine. TCRdb's table, derived via immunoSEQ multiplex PCR, lists solely in-frame clones and lacks some. Of about 75,000 clones listed, roughly 84% are singletons. The starting material was peripheral blood, obtained 28 days after the second AZD1222 dose. The receptors were gathered from an adult who received the AZD1222 COVID-19 vaccine.

V gene TRBV18 combines with J gene TRBJ2-7, with D possibly being TRBD1 or TRBD2 (6 bases each). The CDR3 runs 14 residues. CDR1 is KGHSH and CDR2 is LQKENI in the germline V gene. V was clipped by 2 bases and J by 6 bases, with 14 bases between them. The chain's CDR3 is CASSPDMGGGEQYF. CDR3 nucleotide sequence: TGTGCCAGCTCACCAGACATGGGGGGCGGCGAGCAGTACTTC.

This sequence joins TRBV5-4 and TRBJ2-2; tentatively, D is TRBD1 (6 bases). This CDR3 region has 15 residues. V was cut by 4 bases and J by 1 base, with 11 bases left in between. Per the germline V gene, CDR1 is SGHNT and CDR2 is YYREEE (reference sequence). CDR3 residues: CASSRPQGNTGELFF. The CDR3 nucleotides are TGTGCCAGCAGCCGACCACAGGGGAACACCGGGGAGCTGTTTTTT.

This chain connects TRBV9 to TRBJ1-6; D unresolved. The CDR3 length is 15 residues. CDR1 and CDR2 from the germline V gene are SGDLS and YYNGEE. Trimming removed 3 bases at V and 0 bases at J, with 7 bases between. The CDR3 coding sequence is TGTGCCAGCAGCGCAGGACCCTCCTATAATTCACCCCTCCACTTT. It is translated as CASSAGPSYNSPLHF.

The chain joins TRBV4-2 to TRBJ2-1; D possibly corresponds to TRBD2 (7 bases). Germline assignment: CDR1 LGHNA and CDR2 YNFKEQ. V gave up 4 bases and J gave up 7 bases, with 14 bases separating them. The CDR3 spans 14 residues. In DNA form, the CDR3 reads TGTGCCAGCAGCCCTGGGGGGGGCAGGAATGAGCAGTTCTTC. This gives the protein CASSPGGGRNEQFF.

The chain has TRBV18 and TRBJ2-4, with D perhaps TRBD2 (6 bases). The CDR3 length is 15 residues. V was clipped by 2 bases and J by 10 bases, with 18 bases between them. CDR1 KGHSH and CDR2 LQKENI come from the germline V gene. CDR3 sequence (DNA): TGTGCCAGCTCACCAAAAAAGCAACGGGGGTCGATTCAGTACTTC. This translates into CASSPKKQRGSIQYF.

This clone was recorded a few times. This sequence joins TRBV27 and TRBJ2-1, with D hard to call. V was pared by 8 bases and J by 10 bases, with 18 bases between. The germline V gene encodes CDR1 MNHEY and CDR2 SMNVEV (reference sequence). The CDR3 is made up of 13 amino acids. The CDR3 DNA reads TGTGCCAGCTCGCCGGGCCCCGACGGGGAGCAGTTCTTC. This translates into CASSPGPDGEQFF.

The rearrangement links TRBV30 to TRBJ2-5; possible D gene TRBD2, 6 bases. Trimming removed 2 bases at V and 4 bases at J, with 14 bases between. In germline, CDR1 is GTSNPN, CDR2 SVGIG (reference sequence). The CDR3 is made up of 14 amino acids. The CDR3 loop reads CAWSTLSSGETQYF. The CDR3 DNA reads as TGTGCCTGGAGTACCCTTAGTAGCGGAGAGACCCAGTACTTC.

The chain has TRBV18 and TRBJ1-4; the D is unclear. Germline assignment: CDR1 KGHSH and CDR2 LQKENI. The CDR3 loop spans 15 amino acids. With 0 bases removed from V and 0 bases from J, the gap between germline ends came to 5 bases. The CDR3 loop reads CASSPPAATNEKLFF. The DNA for the CDR3 is TGTGCCAGCTCACCACCGGCCGCAACTAATGAAAAACTGTTTTTT.

The V call is TRBV7-3, the J call TRBJ1-5; a possible D gene is TRBD1 (5 bases). Looked up from germline, CDR1 is SGHTA and CDR2 is FQGTGA. The V end was cut by 10 bases, the J end by 2 bases, with 12 bases between. The CDR3 covers 13 residues. CDR3 in DNA: TGTGCCACGGGGGAGAATGGCAATCAGCCCCAGCATTTT. Protein product: CATGENGNQPQHF.

This clone was observed a few times. The chain employs TRBV2 and TRBJ1-5; D is unresolved. V lost 4 bases and J lost 6, with 10 bases in between. This CDR3 is 13 amino acids long. Germline V lookup: CDR1 SNHLY, CDR2 FYNNEI. CDR3: CASSAAGFQPQHF. DNA for the CDR3: TGTGCCAGCAGTGCGGCGGGGTTTCAGCCCCAGCATTTT. The variable domain in full, with the rest retrieved from reference TRBV2 and TRBJ1-5, is EPEVTQTPSHQVTQMGQEVILRCVPISNHLYFYWYRQILGQKVEFLVSFYNNEISEKSEIFDDQFSVERPDGSNFTLKIRSTKLEDSAMYFCASSAAGFQPQHFGDGTRLSIL.

The V gene is TRBV10-3, the J gene TRBJ2-1, with D perhaps matching TRBD1 (6 bases). The CDR3 runs 15 residues. Germline-derived CDR1 and CDR2 are ENHRY and SYGVKD. V dropped 3 bases and J dropped 1 base, with 10 bases sitting between them. The CDR3 protein is CAISDSGDSYNEQFF. The CDR3 DNA follows: TGTGCCATCAGTGACTCAGGGGATTCCTACAATGAGCAGTTCTTC.

CDR3 sequence (DNA): TGTGCCAGCAGTTCGGGGGCCGGGGGAATAGGTTCACCCCTCCACTTT. Protein sequence: CASSSGAGGIGSPLHF. This chain connects TRBV2 to TRBJ1-6; tentatively, D is TRBD1 (6 bases). The CDR3 is 16 residues long. Trimming stripped 5 bases from V and 9 bases from J, with 20 bases between. The germline V gene has CDR1 SNHLY and CDR2 FYNNEI. The complete variable domain, with remaining parts taken from reference TRBV2 and TRBJ1-6, reads EPEVTQTPSHQVTQMGQEVILRCVPISNHLYFYWYRQILGQKVEFLVSFYNNEISEKSEIFDDQFSVERPDGSNFTLKIRSTKLEDSAMYFCASSSGAGGIGSPLHFGNGTRLTVT.

This sequence joins TRBV10-1 and TRBJ1-3; D not resolved. The CDR3 length is 13 residues. V lost 3 bases and J lost 7, with 10 bases in between. Germline V lookup: CDR1 WNHNN, CDR2 SYGVQD (reference sequence). The CDR3 loop is CASSDPGRNTIYF. The CDR3 region has the DNA TGCGCCAGCAGTGATCCAGGACGCAACACCATATATTTT.

The chain has TRBV7-2 and TRBJ2-5; D tentatively fits TRBD1 or TRBD2 (5 bases each). The V end was cut by 0 bases, the J end by 4 bases, with 9 bases between. The CDR3 covers 14 residues. Germline values: CDR1 SGHTA, CDR2 FQGNSA. This CDR3 is CASSLAVGGETQYF. DNA for the CDR3: TGTGCCAGCAGCTTAGCAGTTGGGGGAGAGACCCAGTACTTC. The full variable domain, its missing parts supplied by reference TRBV7-2 and TRBJ2-5, is GAGVSQSPSNKVTEKGKDVELRCDPISGHTALYWYRQSLGQGLEFLIYFQGNSAPDKSGLPSDRFSAERTGGSVSTLTIQRTQQEDSAVYLCASSLAVGGETQYFGPGTRLLVL.

The table lists this clone with a count of one. The V and J genes are TRBV24-1 and TRBJ2-1; TRBD2 aligns across 16 bases. The germline V gene encodes CDR1 KGHDR and CDR2 SFDVKD. The V gene end was trimmed by 4 bases and the J gene end by 7 bases; junction bases not matched to a gene: 3. The CDR3 has 16 residues. CDR3 in amino acids: CATSDKGLAGGNEQFF. DNA of the CDR3: TGTGCCACCAGTGACAAGGGACTAGCGGGGGGGAATGAGCAGTTCTTC.

The chain couples TRBV29-1 to TRBJ1-1; a possible D gene is TRBD1 (6 bases). From germline, CDR1 is SQVTM and CDR2 ANQGSEA. The ends were cut back, 4 bases at V and 5 bases at J, with 26 bases in the middle. The CDR3 spans 17 residues. Here the CDR3 DNA reads TGCAGCGTTGCCGGCGGTCAGGGGATAAGTAGGGAAACTGAAGCTTTCTTT. Its protein is CSVAGGQGISRETEAFF.

The gene calls are TRBV2 and TRBJ1-1, with unresolved D. The CDR3 length is 13 residues. V was clipped by 3 bases and J by 0 bases, with 5 bases between them. From germline, CDR1 is SNHLY and CDR2 FYNNEI. CDR3 sequence reads: CASSDWMNTEAFF. The DNA for the CDR3 is TGTGCCAGCAGTGATTGGATGAACACTGAAGCTTTCTTT.

The chain couples TRBV18 to TRBJ1-2, with 7 positions matching TRBD1. V lost 3 bases, J lost 6 bases, and 4 bases stayed unmatched. CDR1 and CDR2 from the germline V gene are KGHSH and LQKENI. This CDR3 is 13 amino acids long. The CDR3 DNA reads TGTGCCAGCTCACCTCTGACAGGGAATGGCTACACCTTC. It specifies CASSPLTGNGYTF. Based on the CDR3 plus reference TRBV18 and TRBJ1-2, the full variable domain is NAGVMQNPRHLVRRRGQEARLRCSPMKGHSHVYWYRQLPEEGLKFMVYLQKENIIDESGMPKERFSAEFPKEGPSILRIQQVVRGDSAAYFCASSPLTGNGYTFGSGTRLTVV.

The J gene is TRBJ1-2, the V gene TRBV7-3; 9 bases are shared with TRBD1. Germline CDR1 and CDR2: SGHTA and FQGTGA. Germline trimming cut 4 bases from V and 8 bases from J; bases unmatched to any gene: 5. There are 13 residues in the CDR3. CDR3 loop: CASSYRDRDGYTF. CDR3 DNA sequence: TGTGCCAGCAGCTACCGGGACAGGGACGGCTACACCTTC. Full variable domain (outside the CDR3, taken from reference TRBV7-3 and TRBJ1-2): GAGVSQTPSNKVTEKGKYVELRCDPISGHTALYWYRQSLGQGPEFLIYFQGTGAADDSGLPNDRFFAVRPEGSVSTLKIQRTERGDSAVYLCASSYRDRDGYTFGSGTRLTVV.

V gene TRBV5-1 combines with J gene TRBJ2-1; 11 positions match TRBD2. Germline CDR1 is SGHRS and CDR2 is YFSETQ. The CDR3 is made up of 15 amino acids. Germline trimming cut 2 bases from V and 4 bases from J; bases unmatched to any gene: 2. CDR3 sequence reads: CASSLRTSGYNEQFF. The CDR3 bases are TGCGCCAGCAGCTTACGGACTAGCGGGTACAATGAGCAGTTCTTC.

In nucleotides, the CDR3 is TGTGCCAGCTCACCTATCTTTCAGGGGCTTGCTAACTATGGCTACACCTTC. Translated: CASSPIFQGLANYGYTF. The rearrangement links TRBV18 to TRBJ1-2, with D tentatively TRBD1 (6 bases). The CDR3 contains 17 residues. Trimming shortened V by 3 bases and J by 0 bases, and 17 bases separated the two germline ends. From germline, CDR1 is KGHSH and CDR2 LQKENI.